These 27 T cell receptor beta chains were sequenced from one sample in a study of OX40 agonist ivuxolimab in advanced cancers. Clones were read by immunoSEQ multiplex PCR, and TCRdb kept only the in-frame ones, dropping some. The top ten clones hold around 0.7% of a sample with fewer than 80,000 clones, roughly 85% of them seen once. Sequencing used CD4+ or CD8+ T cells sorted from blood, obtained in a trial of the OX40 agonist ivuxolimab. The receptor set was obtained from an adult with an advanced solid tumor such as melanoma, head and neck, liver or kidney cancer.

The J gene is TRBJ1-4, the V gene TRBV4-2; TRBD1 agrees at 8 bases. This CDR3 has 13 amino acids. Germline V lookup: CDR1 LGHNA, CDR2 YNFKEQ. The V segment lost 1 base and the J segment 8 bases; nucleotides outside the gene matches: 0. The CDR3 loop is CASSQGQGEKLFF. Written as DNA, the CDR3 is TGTGCCAGCAGCCAAGGACAGGGGGAAAAACTGTTTTTT.

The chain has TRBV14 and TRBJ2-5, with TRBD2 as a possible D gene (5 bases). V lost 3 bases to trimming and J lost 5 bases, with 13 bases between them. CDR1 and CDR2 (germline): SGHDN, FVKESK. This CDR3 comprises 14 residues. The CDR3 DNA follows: TGTGCCAGCAGCCACGGGCTAGCACAGGAGACCCAGTACTTC. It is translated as CASSHGLAQETQYF. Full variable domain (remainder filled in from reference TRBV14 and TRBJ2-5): EAGVTQFPSHSVIEKGQTVTLRCDPISGHDNLYWYRRVMGKEIKFLLHFVKESKQDESGMPNNRFLAERTGGTYSTLKVQPAELEDSGVYFCASSHGLAQETQYFGPGTRLLVL.

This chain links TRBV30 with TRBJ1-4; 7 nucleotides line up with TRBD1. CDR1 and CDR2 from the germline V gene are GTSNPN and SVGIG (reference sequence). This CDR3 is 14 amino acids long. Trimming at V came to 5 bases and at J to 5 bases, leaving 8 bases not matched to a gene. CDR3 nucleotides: TGTGCCTGGTCTAGACAGGGCGGCAATGAAAAACTGTTTTTT. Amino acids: CAWSRQGGNEKLFF. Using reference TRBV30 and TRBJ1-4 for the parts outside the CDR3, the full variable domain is SQTIHQWPATLVQPVGSPLSLECTVEGTSNPNLYWYRQAAGRGLQLLFYSVGIGQISSEVPQNLSASRPQDRQFILSSKKLLLSDSGFYLCAWSRQGGNEKLFFGSGTQLSVL.

The CDR3: CASSIALMNTEAFF. In DNA, the CDR3 is TGTGCCAGTAGTATAGCACTTATGAACACTGAAGCTTTCTTT. The chain is built from TRBV19 and TRBJ1-1; D uncertain. In germline, CDR1 is LNHDA, CDR2 SQIVND (reference sequence). V shed 1 base and J shed 0 bases, with 6 bases lying between them. The CDR3 has 14 residues.

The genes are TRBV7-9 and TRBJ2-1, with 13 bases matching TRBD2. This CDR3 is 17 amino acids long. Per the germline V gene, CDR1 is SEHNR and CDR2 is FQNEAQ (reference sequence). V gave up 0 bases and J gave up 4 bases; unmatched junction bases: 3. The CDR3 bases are TGTGCCAGCAGCTTAGCTACTAGCGGGGGGGTATACAATGAGCAGTTCTTC. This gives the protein CASSLATSGGVYNEQFF. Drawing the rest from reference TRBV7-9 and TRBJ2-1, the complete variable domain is DTGVSQNPRHKITKRGQNVTFRCDPISEHNRLYWYRQTLGQGPEFLTYFQNEAQLEKSRLLSDRFSAERPKGSFSTLEIQRTEQGDSAMYLCASSLATSGGVYNEQFFGPGTRLTVL.

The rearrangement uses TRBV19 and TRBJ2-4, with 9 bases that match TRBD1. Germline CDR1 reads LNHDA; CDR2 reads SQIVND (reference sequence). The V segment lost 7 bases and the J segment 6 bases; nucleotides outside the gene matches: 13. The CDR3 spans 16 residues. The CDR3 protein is CASTNRDRVRTNIQYF. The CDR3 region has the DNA TGTGCCAGTACCAACCGGGACAGGGTTCGTACAAACATTCAGTACTTC.

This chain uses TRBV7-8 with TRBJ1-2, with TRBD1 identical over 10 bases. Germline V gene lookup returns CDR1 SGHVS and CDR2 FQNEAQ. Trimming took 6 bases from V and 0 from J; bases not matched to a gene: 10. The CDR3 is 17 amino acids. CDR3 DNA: TGTGCCAGCAGAAAGACAGGGGGCAATTTAGCTAACTATGGCTACACCTTC. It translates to CASRKTGGNLANYGYTF.

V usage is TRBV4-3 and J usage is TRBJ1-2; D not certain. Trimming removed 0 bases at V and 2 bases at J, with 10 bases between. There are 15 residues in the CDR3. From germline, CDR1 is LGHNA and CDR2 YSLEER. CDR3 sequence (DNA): TGCGCCAGCAGCCAAGACACAGAACTAAACTATGGCTACACCTTC. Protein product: CASSQDTELNYGYTF.

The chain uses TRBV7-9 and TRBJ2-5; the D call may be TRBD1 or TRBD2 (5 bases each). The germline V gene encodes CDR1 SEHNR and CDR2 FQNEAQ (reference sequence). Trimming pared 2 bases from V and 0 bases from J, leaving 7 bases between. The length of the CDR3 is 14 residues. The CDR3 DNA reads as TGTGCCAGCAGCTTAATGGGGGACCAAGAGACCCAGTACTTC. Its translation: CASSLMGDQETQYF.

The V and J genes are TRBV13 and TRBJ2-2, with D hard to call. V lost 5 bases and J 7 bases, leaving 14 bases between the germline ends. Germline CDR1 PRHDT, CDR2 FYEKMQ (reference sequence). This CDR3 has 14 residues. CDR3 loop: CASSHPRGNGELFF. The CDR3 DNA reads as TGTGCCAGCAGCCATCCCCGTGGTAACGGGGAGCTGTTTTTT.

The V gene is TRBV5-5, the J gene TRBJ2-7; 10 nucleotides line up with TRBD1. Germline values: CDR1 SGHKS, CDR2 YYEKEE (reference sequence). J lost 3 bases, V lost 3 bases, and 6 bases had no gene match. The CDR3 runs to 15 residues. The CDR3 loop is CASSYRGQGSYEQYF. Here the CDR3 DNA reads TGTGCCAGCAGCTATCGGGGACAGGGGAGCTACGAGCAGTACTTC.

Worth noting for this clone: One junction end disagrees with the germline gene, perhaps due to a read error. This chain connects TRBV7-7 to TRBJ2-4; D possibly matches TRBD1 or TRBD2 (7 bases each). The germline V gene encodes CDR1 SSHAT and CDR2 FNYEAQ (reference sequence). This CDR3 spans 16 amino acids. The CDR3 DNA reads TGTGCTAGCAGGGGGGGCAGTCCTAGGGCCAAAAACATTCAGTACTTC. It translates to CASRGGSPRAKNIQYF.

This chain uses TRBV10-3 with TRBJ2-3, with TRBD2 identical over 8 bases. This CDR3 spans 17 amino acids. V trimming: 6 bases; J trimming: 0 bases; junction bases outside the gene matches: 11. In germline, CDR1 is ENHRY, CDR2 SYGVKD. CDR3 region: CAIRAERGRSSTDTQYF. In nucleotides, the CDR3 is TGTGCCATCAGGGCCGAGCGGGGGCGATCTAGCACAGATACGCAGTATTTT.

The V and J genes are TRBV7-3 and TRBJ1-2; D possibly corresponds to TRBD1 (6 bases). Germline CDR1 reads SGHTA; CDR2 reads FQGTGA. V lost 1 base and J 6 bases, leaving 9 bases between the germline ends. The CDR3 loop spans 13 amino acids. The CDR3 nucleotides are TGTGCCAGCAGCTTAAGGGCAGGGGATGGCTACACCTTC. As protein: CASSLRAGDGYTF.

In DNA, the CDR3 is TGTGCCAGCAGCCTCGGACAGCTTAATTCACCCCTCCACTTT. It translates to CASSLGQLNSPLHF. The J gene is TRBJ1-6, the V gene TRBV5-4, with D possibly being TRBD1 (6 bases). V was pared by 4 bases and J by 6 bases, with 11 bases between. Germline loops: CDR1 SGHNT, CDR2 YYREEE (reference sequence). This CDR3 has 14 residues.

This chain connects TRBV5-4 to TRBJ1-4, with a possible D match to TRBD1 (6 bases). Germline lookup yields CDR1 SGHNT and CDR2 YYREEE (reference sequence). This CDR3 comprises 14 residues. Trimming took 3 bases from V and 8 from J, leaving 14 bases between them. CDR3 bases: TGTGCCAGCAGCTCTCCAGGGGTAGGGGAAAAACTGTTTTTT. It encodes CASSSPGVGEKLFF.

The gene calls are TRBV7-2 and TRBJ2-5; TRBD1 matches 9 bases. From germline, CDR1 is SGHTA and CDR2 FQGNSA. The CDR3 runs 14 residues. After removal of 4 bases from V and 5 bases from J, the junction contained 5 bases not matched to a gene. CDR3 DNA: TGTGCCAGCAGCTCTCTGGACAGGGGCGAGACCCAGTACTTC. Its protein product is CASSSLDRGETQYF.

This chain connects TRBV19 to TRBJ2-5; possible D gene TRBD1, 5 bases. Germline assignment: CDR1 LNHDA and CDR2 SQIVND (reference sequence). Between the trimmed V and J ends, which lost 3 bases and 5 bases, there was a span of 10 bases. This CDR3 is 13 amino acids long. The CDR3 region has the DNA TGTGCCAGTAGTATCCAGGGATCGGAGACCCAGTACTTC. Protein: CASSIQGSETQYF. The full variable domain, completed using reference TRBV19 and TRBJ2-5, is DGGITQSPKYLFRKEGQNVTLSCEQNLNHDAMYWYRQDPGQGLRLIYYSQIVNDFQKGDIAEGYSVSREKKESFPLTVTSAQKNPTAFYLCASSIQGSETQYFGPGTRLLVL.

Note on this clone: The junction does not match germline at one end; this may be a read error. Written as DNA, the CDR3 is TGTGCTAGCAGCTTGGCACAGGGAGATACGCAGTATTTT. Encoded protein: CASSLAQGDTQYF. V gene TRBV7-7 combines with J gene TRBJ2-3; D is perhaps TRBD1 (6 bases). Germline assignment: CDR1 SSHAT and CDR2 FNYEAQ (reference sequence). The CDR3 has 13 amino acids.

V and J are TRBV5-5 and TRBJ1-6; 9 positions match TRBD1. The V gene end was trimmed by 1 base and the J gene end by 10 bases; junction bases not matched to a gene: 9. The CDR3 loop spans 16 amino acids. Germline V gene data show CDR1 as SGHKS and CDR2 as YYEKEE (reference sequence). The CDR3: CASSLYGQGRESPLHF. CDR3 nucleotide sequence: TGTGCCAGCAGCTTGTATGGACAGGGGCGGGAGTCACCCCTCCACTTT.

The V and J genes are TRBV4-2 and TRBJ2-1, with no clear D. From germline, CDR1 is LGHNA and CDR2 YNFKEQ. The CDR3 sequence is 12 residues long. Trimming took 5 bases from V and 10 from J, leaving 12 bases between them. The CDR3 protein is CASSFTFLEQFF. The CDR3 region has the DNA TGTGCCAGCAGCTTTACCTTTTTAGAGCAGTTCTTC.

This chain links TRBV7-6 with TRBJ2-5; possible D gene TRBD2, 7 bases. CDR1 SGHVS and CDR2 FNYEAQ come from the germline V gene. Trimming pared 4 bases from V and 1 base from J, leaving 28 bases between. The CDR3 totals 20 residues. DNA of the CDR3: TGTGCCAGCAGCTACGGGCCGGGCGGGGGCTTGCCCATGGGCCAAGAGACCCAGTACTTC. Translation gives CASSYGPGGGLPMGQETQYF. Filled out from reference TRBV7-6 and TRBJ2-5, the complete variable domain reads GAGVSQSPRYKVTKRGQDVALRCDPISGHVSLYWYRQALGQGPEFLTYFNYEAQQDKSGLPNDRFSAERPEGSISTLTIQRTEQRDSAMYRCASSYGPGGGLPMGQETQYFGPGTRLLVL.

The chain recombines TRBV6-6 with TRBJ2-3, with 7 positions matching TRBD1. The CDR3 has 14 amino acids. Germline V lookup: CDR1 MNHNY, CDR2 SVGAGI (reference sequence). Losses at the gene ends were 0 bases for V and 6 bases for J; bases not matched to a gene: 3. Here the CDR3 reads CASSYSGRGDTQYF. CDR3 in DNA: TGTGCCAGCAGTTACTCGGGCAGGGGGGATACGCAGTATTTT.

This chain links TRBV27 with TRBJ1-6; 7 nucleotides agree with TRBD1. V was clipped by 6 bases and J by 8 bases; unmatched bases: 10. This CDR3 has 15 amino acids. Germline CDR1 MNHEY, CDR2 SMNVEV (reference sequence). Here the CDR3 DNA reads TGTGCCAGCAGCCGACAGGGTATAGGACATTCACCCCTCCACTTT. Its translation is CASSRQGIGHSPLHF.

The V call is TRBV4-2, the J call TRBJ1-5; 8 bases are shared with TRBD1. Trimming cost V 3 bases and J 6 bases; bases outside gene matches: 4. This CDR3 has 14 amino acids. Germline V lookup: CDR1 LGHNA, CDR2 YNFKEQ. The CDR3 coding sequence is TGTGCCAGCAGCCAGGACAGGGTTCGTCAGCCCCAGCATTTT. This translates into CASSQDRVRQPQHF.

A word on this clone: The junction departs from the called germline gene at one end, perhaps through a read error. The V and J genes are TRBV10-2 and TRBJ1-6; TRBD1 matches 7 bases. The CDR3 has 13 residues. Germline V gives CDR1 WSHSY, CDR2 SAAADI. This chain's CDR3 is CASGETGNSPLHF. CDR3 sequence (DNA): TGCGCCAGCGGTGAGACAGGGAATTCACCCCTCCACTTT.

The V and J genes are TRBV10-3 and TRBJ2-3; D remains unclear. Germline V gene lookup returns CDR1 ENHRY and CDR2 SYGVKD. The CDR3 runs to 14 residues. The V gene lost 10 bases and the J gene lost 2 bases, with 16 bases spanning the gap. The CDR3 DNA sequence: TGTGCCACCTCTGGGCAGGACCACACAGATACGCAGTATTTT. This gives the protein CATSGQDHTDTQYF.